This T cell receptor (beta chain) came from a study of blood T cell repertoires in COVID-19 (dated by TCRdb to the early 2020s). A note on the overall study: Samples covering the acute and convalescent phases of COVID-19 were provided by collaborators in the United States, Italy and Spain. The material from the prospective study consisted of cDNA or gDNA derived from T cells, B-cell-depleted T cells, or PBMCs. Deeply sampled blood TCRbeta repertoires from subjects exposed to, actively infected with, or recovered from COVID-19 were included in the dataset. A freely available public database, intended as a resource for researchers studying the immune response to SARS-CoV-2, is where the repertoires were released. Samples were obtained from the ongoing ImmuneRACE study (first 160 participants) and from about 1,300 subjects provided by 6 global collaborators. Sample metadata almost always included a de-identified subject ID, COVID-19 status, age in years and sex. Where HLA class I and class II types were available, the types were taken from metadata supplied by the sample provider, not from assay-based typing.

Participants in the prospective study were enrolled through a virtual design, were aged roughly 18 to 100 years, and lived in about 25 United States geographic areas. To assign participants to cohorts, the prospective study relied on clinical history that participants themselves reported in a screening survey and a study questionnaire. ImmuneRACE Cohort 3 recovered participants were defined by two consecutive negative NP/OP PCR tests, healthcare professional clearance, or symptom resolution. Each participant in the prospective study had whole blood, serum and a nasopharyngeal or oropharyngeal swab collected by mobile phlebotomists. Prospective study participants could optionally give additional blood draws and questionnaires over an approximately two-month period. Before DNA extraction, prospective study blood samples were shipped either frozen or at room temperature. The CDR3 spans 16 residues, from the cysteine through the phenylalanine. Of the read, only the CDR3 DNA is kept; its 48 bases are in frame from base 1. CDR1 and CDR2, per the germline V gene, are LGHNA and YNFKEQ. Trimming costs V 4 bases and J 0 bases, and their ends lie 10 bases apart.

A word on this clone: Its binding antigen is unknown. Base qualities are not at hand, and no much larger clone is one base apart.

The immunoSEQ Assay, a bias-controlled multiplex PCR, was used to amplify TCRbeta CDR3 regions from genomic DNA. The source study handled its data this way. The number of nucleated cells in each sample was estimated from the amplification of reference gene primers within the assay. Sequence reads were collapsed and filtered to measure the absolute abundance of every unique TCRbeta CDR3 rearrangement. For each sample, productive Simpson clonality was calculated by taking the square root of Simpson's diversity index across productive rearrangements. The clones in this table, taken by TCRdb from immuneACCESS, are in-frame only. Not every clone is retained; where verified, under half of the shortfall comes from an unresolved V gene, and the cause of the rest is unknown. The V and J calls and clone size were taken over from that table, and D and trimming were inferred from the DNA. For this sample there are 390,000 or so clones; about 87% appear just once. The top ten constitute about 9.4% of the sample.

Study-level results and caveats: Clinical and demographic metadata were provided uncurated, with the amount varying by source and participant.

This TCR came from a woman aged 50 to 65 who had recovered from COVID-19. The source material was PBMCs or T cells enriched from blood (not recorded which). The receptor chain draws on TRBV4-2 and TRBJ2-6, and perhaps TRBD1 as D gene, on 5 matching bases. The DNA is as follows: TGTGCCAGCAGCCTCCAGGGCGACTCTGGGGCCAACGTCCTGACTTTC. This sequence encodes CASSLQGDSGANVLTF.